The 4 T cell receptor beta chains given below trace back to one sample, sequenced in a study of radiation and T cells in renal cell carcinoma. Stated time point: blood 2 weeks post-SBRT. Treatment: 15 Gy SBRT to primary tumor, nephrectomy 4 weeks later. Assay: immunoSEQ multiplex PCR; the TCRdb copy retains only in-frame clones and omits some. The sample lists 120,000 or so clones, around 81% occurring once. The specimen comprised blood, sampled from a patient whose treatment included radiotherapy and nephrectomy. These receptors were collected from a man aged 50 to 60 with renal cell carcinoma.

J is TRBJ2-3 and V is TRBV18; no clear D. This CDR3 spans 15 amino acids. Germline V gene lookup returns CDR1 KGHSH and CDR2 LQKENI. Trimming shortened V by 1 base and J by 0 bases, and 8 bases separated the two germline ends. CDR3 DNA: TGTGCCAGCTCACCACTCGACACCAGCACAGATACGCAGTATTTT. Translating gives CASSPLDTSTDTQYF.

This clone was observed a handful of times. This chain connects TRBV5-4 to TRBJ1-1; tentatively, D is TRBD1 (6 bases). This CDR3 spans 14 amino acids. Per germline, CDR1 SGHNT and CDR2 YYREEE (reference sequence). V lost 4 bases, J lost 1 base, and 11 bases lay in between. The CDR3 coding sequence is TGTGCCAGCAGCCTTGGGGGGCGGAACACTGAAGCTTTCTTT. Its protein product is CASSLGGRNTEAFF.

The table lists this clone with a few counts. J is TRBJ2-7 and V is TRBV7-2; 7 nucleotides align to TRBD1. This CDR3 has 14 amino acids. Trimming took 5 bases from V and 2 from J; bases not matched to a gene: 6. In germline, CDR1 is SGHTA, CDR2 FQGNSA. The CDR3 here is CASSPGTAPYEQYF. In nucleotides, the CDR3 is TGTGCCAGCAGCCCAGGGACAGCTCCCTACGAGCAGTACTTC. The full variable domain, completed using reference TRBV7-2 and TRBJ2-7, is GAGVSQSPSNKVTEKGKDVELRCDPISGHTALYWYRQSLGQGLEFLIYFQGNSAPDKSGLPSDRFSAERTGGSVSTLTIQRTQQEDSAVYLCASSPGTAPYEQYFGPGTRLTVT.

The rearrangement joins TRBV27 to TRBJ2-7; a possible D gene is TRBD2 (5 bases). The germline gives CDR1 MNHEY, CDR2 SMNVEV (reference sequence). Trimming shortened V by 5 bases and J by 6 bases, and 20 bases separated the two germline ends. The CDR3 totals 15 residues. The CDR3 DNA reads as TGTGCCAGCAGTCCCCCTGAAGCGGCTCTCCGCGAGCAGTACTTC. Its translation: CASSPPEAALREQYF.